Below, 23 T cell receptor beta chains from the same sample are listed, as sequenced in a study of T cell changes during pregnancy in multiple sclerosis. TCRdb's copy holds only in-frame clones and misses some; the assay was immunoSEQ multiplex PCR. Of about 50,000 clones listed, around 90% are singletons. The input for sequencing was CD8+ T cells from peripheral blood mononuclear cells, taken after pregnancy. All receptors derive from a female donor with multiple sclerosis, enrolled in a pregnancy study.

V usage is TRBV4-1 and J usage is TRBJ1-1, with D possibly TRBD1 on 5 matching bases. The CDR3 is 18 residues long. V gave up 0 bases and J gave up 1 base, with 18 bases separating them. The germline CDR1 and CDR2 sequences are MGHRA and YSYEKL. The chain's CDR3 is CASSQDNGADSSNTEAFF. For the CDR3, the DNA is TGCGCCAGCAGCCAAGATAATGGGGCAGACAGCTCGAACACTGAAGCTTTCTTT.

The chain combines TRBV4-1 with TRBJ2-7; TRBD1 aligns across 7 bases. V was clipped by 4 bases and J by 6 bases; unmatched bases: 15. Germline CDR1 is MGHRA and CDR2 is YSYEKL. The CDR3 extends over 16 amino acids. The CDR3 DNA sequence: TGCGCCAGCAGCCCCCAGTTTGAGGGGGCGCTGGGCGAGCAGTACTTC. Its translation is CASSPQFEGALGEQYF.

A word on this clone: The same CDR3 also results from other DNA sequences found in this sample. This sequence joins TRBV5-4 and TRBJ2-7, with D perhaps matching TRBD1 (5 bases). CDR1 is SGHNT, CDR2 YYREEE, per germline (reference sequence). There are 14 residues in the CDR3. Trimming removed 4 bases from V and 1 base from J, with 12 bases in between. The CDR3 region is CASSPGQGSYEQYF. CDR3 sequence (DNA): TGTGCCAGCAGCCCCGGGCAGGGTTCCTACGAGCAGTACTTC.

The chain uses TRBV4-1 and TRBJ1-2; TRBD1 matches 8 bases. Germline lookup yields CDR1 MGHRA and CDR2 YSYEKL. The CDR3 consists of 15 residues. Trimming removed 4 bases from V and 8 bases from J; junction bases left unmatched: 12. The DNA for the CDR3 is TGCGCCAGCAGCCTTAACACGGACAGGGCCGACGGCTACACCTTC. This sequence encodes CASSLNTDRADGYTF.

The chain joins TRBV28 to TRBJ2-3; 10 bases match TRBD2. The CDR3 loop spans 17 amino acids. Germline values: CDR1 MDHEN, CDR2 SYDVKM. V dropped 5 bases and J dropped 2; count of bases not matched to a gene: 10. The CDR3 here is CASSTPLGLADTDTQYF. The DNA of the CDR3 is TGTGCCAGCAGTACTCCCCTCGGACTAGCGGACACAGATACGCAGTATTTT.

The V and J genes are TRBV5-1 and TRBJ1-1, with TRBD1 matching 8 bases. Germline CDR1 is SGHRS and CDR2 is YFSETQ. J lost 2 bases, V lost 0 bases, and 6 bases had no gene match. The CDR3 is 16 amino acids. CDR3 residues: CASSLAGQGYNTEAFF. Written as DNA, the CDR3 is TGCGCCAGCAGCTTGGCCGGACAGGGATACAACACTGAAGCTTTCTTT.

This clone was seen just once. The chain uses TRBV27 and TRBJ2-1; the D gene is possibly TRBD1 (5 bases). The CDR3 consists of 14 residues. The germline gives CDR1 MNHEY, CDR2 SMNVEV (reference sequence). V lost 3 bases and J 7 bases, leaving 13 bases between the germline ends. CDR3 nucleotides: TGTGCCAGCAGTTTTTCAGGGCGTACGAATGAGCAGTTCTTC. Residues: CASSFSGRTNEQFF.

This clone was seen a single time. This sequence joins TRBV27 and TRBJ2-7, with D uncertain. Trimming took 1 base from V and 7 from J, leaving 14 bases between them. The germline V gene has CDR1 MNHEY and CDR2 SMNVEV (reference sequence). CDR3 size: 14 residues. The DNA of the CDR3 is TGTGCCAGCAGTTTATACCCAGCGTCTGGGGAGCAGTACTTC. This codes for CASSLYPASGEQYF.

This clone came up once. The CDR3 region has the DNA TGTGCCAGGACGGGACTTCCAAGCTCCTACAATGAGCAGTTCTTC. Its translation: CARTGLPSSYNEQFF. The V call is TRBV27, the J call TRBJ2-1; TRBD2 is a possible D gene (6 bases). Trimming took off 9 bases at V and 0 bases at J, with 15 bases between the two ends. The germline CDR1 and CDR2 sequences are MNHEY and SMNVEV (reference sequence). The CDR3 totals 15 residues.

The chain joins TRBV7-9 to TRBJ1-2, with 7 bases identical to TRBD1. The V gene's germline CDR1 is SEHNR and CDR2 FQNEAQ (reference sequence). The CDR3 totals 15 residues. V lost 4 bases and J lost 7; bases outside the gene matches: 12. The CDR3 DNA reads TGTGCCAGCAGCTCCGAGAGGGGGCGGCTCATTGGCTACACCTTC. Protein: CASSSERGRLIGYTF. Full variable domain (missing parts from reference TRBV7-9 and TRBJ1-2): DTGVSQNPRHKITKRGQNVTFRCDPISEHNRLYWYRQTLGQGPEFLTYFQNEAQLEKSRLLSDRFSAERPKGSFSTLEIQRTEQGDSAMYLCASSSERGRLIGYTFGSGTRLTVV.

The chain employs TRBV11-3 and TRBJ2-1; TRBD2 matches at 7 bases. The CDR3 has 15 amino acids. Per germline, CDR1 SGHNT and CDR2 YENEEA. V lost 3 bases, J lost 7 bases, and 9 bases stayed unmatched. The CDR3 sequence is CASSFREGLRNEQFF. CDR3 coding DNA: TGTGCCAGCAGCTTCAGGGAGGGCCTTCGAAATGAGCAGTTCTTC.

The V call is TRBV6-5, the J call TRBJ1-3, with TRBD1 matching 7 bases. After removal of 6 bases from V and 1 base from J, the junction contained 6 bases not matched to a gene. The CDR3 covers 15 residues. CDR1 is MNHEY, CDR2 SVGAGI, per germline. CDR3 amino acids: CASSADRLSGNTIYF. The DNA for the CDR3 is TGTGCCAGCAGCGCGGACAGGCTGTCTGGAAACACCATATATTTT.

CDR3 in amino acids: CASSREGQRSGNTIYF. The CDR3, as DNA: TGCGCCAGCAGCCGAGAAGGACAGCGCTCTGGAAACACCATATATTTT. The chain links TRBV4-3 to TRBJ1-3; TRBD1 might be the D (6 bases). The CDR3 spans 16 residues. CDR1 is LGHNA, CDR2 YSLEER, per germline. V was clipped by 4 bases and J by 0 bases, with 13 bases between them.

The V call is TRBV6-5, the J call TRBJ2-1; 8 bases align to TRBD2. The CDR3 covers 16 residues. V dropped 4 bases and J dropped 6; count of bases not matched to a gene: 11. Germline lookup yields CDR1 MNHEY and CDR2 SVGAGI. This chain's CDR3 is CASSSPTLAAINEQFF. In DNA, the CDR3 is TGTGCCAGCAGTTCCCCGACACTAGCGGCCATCAATGAGCAGTTCTTC.

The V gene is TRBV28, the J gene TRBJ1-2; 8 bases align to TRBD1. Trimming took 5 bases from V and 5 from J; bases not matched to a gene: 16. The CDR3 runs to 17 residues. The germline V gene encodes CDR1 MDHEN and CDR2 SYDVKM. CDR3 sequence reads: CASSPPLLGDRSYGYTF. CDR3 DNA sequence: TGTGCCAGCAGTCCTCCCCTACTAGGGGACAGGAGTTATGGCTACACCTTC.

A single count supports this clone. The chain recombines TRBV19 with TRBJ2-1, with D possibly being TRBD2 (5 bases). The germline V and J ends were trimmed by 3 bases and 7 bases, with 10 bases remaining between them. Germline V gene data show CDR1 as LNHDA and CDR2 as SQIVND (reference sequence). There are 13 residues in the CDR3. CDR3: CASSIGLPNEQFF. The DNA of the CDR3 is TGTGCCAGTAGTATCGGACTGCCAAATGAGCAGTTCTTC.

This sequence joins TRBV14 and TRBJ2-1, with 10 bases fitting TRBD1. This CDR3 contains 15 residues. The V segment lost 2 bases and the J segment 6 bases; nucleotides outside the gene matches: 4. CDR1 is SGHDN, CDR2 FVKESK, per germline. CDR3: CASSQRDRGLNEQFF. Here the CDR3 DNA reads TGTGCCAGCAGCCAACGGGACAGGGGTCTCAATGAGCAGTTCTTC.

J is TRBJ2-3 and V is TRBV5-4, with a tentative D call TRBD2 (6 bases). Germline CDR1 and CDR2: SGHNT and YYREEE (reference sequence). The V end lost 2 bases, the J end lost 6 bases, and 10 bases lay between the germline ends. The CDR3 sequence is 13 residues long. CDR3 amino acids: CASSFGGADTQYF. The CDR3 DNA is TGTGCCAGCAGCTTCGGCGGGGCGGATACGCAGTATTTT.

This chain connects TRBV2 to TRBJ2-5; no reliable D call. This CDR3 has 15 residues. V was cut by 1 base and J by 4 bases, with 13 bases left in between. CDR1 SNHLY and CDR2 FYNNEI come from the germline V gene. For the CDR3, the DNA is TGTGCCAGCAGTGAAGGCGGCGCACTCACAGAGACCCAGTACTTC. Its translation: CASSEGGALTETQYF.

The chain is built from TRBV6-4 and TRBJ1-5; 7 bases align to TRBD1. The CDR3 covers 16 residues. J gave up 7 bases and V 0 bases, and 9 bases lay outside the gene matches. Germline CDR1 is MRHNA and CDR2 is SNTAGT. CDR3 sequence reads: CASSDSAAGGSQPQHF. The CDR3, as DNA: TGTGCCAGCAGTGACTCAGCGGCAGGGGGAAGCCAGCCCCAGCATTTT.

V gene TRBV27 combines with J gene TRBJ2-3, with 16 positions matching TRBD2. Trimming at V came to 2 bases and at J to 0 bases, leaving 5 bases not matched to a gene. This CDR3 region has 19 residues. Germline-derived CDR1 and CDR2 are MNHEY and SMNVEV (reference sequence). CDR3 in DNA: TGTGCCAGCAGTTTAAGGGGACTAGCGGGGGGGACTAGCACAGATACGCAGTATTTT. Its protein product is CASSLRGLAGGTSTDTQYF.

CDR3 bases: TGTGCCAGCAGGGGGAAATGGGACAGGGGTTGGGATGAGCAGTTCTTC. It is translated as CASRGKWDRGWDEQFF. The J gene is TRBJ2-1, the V gene TRBV5-6, with 10 bases aligning to TRBD1. CDR1 is SGHDT and CDR2 is YYEEEE in the germline V gene. This CDR3 is built from 16 residues. V was pared by 5 bases and J by 8 bases, with 13 bases of the junction left unmatched.

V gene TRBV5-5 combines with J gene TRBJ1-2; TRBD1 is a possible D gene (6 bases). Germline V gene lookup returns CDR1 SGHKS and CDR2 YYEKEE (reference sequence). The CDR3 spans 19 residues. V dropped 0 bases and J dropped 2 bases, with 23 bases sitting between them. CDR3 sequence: CASSLEDRAFIYGNYGYTF. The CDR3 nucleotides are TGTGCCAGCAGCTTGGAGGACAGAGCATTCATCTACGGGAACTATGGCTACACCTTC. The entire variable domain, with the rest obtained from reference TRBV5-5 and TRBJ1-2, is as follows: DAGVTQSPTHLIKTRGQQVTLRCSPISGHKSVSWYQQVLGQGPQFIFQYYEKEERGRGNFPDRFSARQFPNYSSELNVNALLLGDSALYLCASSLEDRAFIYGNYGYTFGSGTRLTVV.